The source of this T cell receptor beta chain is a study of shared clonotypes between healthy human individuals. CDR1 and CDR2 (germline): LNHDA, SQIVND (reference sequence). J was trimmed by 5 bases and V by 5 bases; bases with no gene match: 7. This CDR3 has 14 residues. Profiled with immunoSEQ multiplex PCR; TCRdb holds only in-frame clones, not every one. The data show 2 million to 2.5 million clones, over 85% seen once. A single count supports this clone. The antigen remains undetermined. Points from the study as a whole: Sampling was confined to blood; repertoires within tissues likely differ. Genetic and exposure-history diversity was limited by the few donors. Sorted-subset sequencing, rarefaction showed, was incomplete despite large depth.

The source material was naive CD4+ T cells from PBMCs. Sample subset: CD45RA+ positively selected. V and J are TRBV19 and TRBJ2-3, with 7 positions matching TRBD1. The TCR comes from a man aged 18 to 29 in good health. Some clones in this sample may be carry-over from other donors' samples. The CDR3 DNA reads TGTGCCAGTAGTTCCGCAGGGGGTGGAGATACGCAGTATTTT. It yields the protein CASSSAGGGDTQYF.